The 15 T cell receptor beta chains below all came from one sample that was sequenced in a study of T cell responses to AZD1222 COVID-19 vaccine. Data came from immunoSEQ multiplex PCR; TCRdb stores just in-frame clones and leaves some out. The top ten hold roughly 6.4% of the sample, which has over 65,000 clones, 92% seen once. Sequencing used peripheral blood, obtained on day 0 of MenACWY control vaccination. These receptors were obtained from an adult in good health.

The gene calls are TRBV2 and TRBJ1-1; D is undetermined. This CDR3 is 12 amino acids long. Between the trimmed V and J ends, which lost 7 bases and 5 bases, there was a span of 11 bases. CDR1 and CDR2 (germline): SNHLY, FYNNEI. CDR3 sequence (DNA): TGTGCCAGCAACCGGCTGGGAACTGAAGCTTTCTTT. Amino acids: CASNRLGTEAFF.

V gene TRBV7-2 combines with J gene TRBJ2-2, with unresolved D. CDR3 size: 15 residues. Per germline, CDR1 SGHTA and CDR2 FQGNSA. V lost 2 bases to trimming and J lost 3 bases, with 10 bases between them. The CDR3 spells CASSLSRLDTGELFF. For the CDR3, the DNA is TGTGCCAGCAGCTTATCCAGGTTGGACACCGGGGAGCTGTTTTTT.

The gene calls are TRBV27 and TRBJ1-5; TRBD1 matches 10 bases. This CDR3 spans 17 amino acids. The J segment lost 4 bases and the V segment lost 5 bases, leaving 11 bases of the junction unmatched. The germline V gene has CDR1 MNHEY and CDR2 SMNVEV (reference sequence). The CDR3 reads CASSIRPPGQGNQPQHF. The DNA for the CDR3 is TGTGCCAGCAGTATACGGCCGCCGGGACAGGGGAATCAGCCCCAGCATTTT.

V is TRBV2 and J is TRBJ1-3; D is unclear. This CDR3 region has 14 residues. Looked up from germline, CDR1 is SNHLY and CDR2 is FYNNEI. Trimming removed 4 bases at V and 3 bases at J, with 10 bases between. In DNA form, the CDR3 reads TGTGCCAGCAGTGGGAAGAGGAATGGAAACACCATATATTTT. It translates to CASSGKRNGNTIYF.

V is TRBV9 and J is TRBJ2-7; D gene unclear. V lost 0 bases and J lost 2, with 12 bases in between. CDR1 is SGDLS and CDR2 is YYNGEE in the germline V gene. The CDR3 is 15 amino acids. CDR3 in DNA: TGTGCCAGCAGCGTAGAGGACGACTGGCCCTACGAGCAGTACTTC. Translating gives CASSVEDDWPYEQYF.

CDR3 residues: CASSQAPGGYNEQFF. Here the CDR3 DNA reads TGTGCCAGCAGCCAAGCTCCGGGGGGATACAATGAGCAGTTCTTC. V usage is TRBV3-1 (or the pseudogene TRBV3-2) and J usage is TRBJ2-1; 7 nucleotides line up with TRBD2. The CDR3 extends over 15 amino acids. V lost 1 base to trimming and J lost 4 bases; unmatched junction nucleotides: 4. Germline values: CDR1 LGHDT, CDR2 YNNKEL (reference sequence).

This chain uses TRBV7-2 with TRBJ2-3; D gene ambiguous. CDR1 and CDR2 from the germline V gene are SGHTA and FQGNSA. The CDR3 runs to 14 residues. V lost 5 bases, J lost 2 bases, and 11 bases lay in between. The CDR3 bases are TGTGCCAGCAGCCCAATTTCTTTCACAGATACGCAGTATTTT. This gives the protein CASSPISFTDTQYF.

V gene TRBV7-3 combines with J gene TRBJ2-3, with 8 bases aligning to TRBD1. Germline trimming cut 5 bases from V and 2 bases from J; bases unmatched to any gene: 6. CDR1 SGHTA and CDR2 FQGTGA come from the germline V gene. The CDR3 is 15 amino acids. The CDR3 reads CASSMGQEFTDTQYF. CDR3 DNA: TGTGCCAGCAGCATGGGACAGGAATTCACAGATACGCAGTATTTT.

The chain has TRBV7-9 and TRBJ2-7; D not resolved. CDR1 SEHNR and CDR2 FQNEAQ come from the germline V gene (reference sequence). The V and J ends lost 3 bases and 2 bases respectively, with 8 bases between them. This CDR3 is built from 13 residues. CDR3 residues: CASSFRTTYEQYF. The DNA for the CDR3 is TGTGCCAGCAGCTTCCGGACCACCTACGAGCAGTACTTC.

The chain is built from TRBV4-3 and TRBJ1-2, with a weak D call TRBD1 (6 bases). V was trimmed by 2 bases and J by 7 bases, leaving 14 bases between them. Germline-derived CDR1 and CDR2 are LGHNA and YSLEER. The CDR3 has 14 residues. The CDR3 region has the DNA TGCGCCAGCAGCCAAATCCAGGGGTCCGGTGGCTACACCTTC. This gives the protein CASSQIQGSGGYTF.

The chain's CDR3 is CASSQDHRGERFF. The CDR3, as DNA: TGCGCCAGCAGCCAAGATCATCGGGGAGAACGGTTCTTC. The rearrangement joins TRBV4-3 to TRBJ2-1, with D perhaps TRBD2 (5 bases). The germline V gene has CDR1 LGHNA and CDR2 YSLEER. The CDR3 loop spans 13 amino acids. V gave up 0 bases and J gave up 15 bases, with 15 bases separating them.

This clone was counted a single time. The chain couples TRBV29-1 to TRBJ2-5, with D perhaps matching TRBD2 (6 bases). The CDR3 runs 13 residues. With 2 bases removed from V and 4 bases from J, the gap between germline ends came to 11 bases. Germline V CDR1 and CDR2: SQVTM, ANQGSEA. CDR3 DNA sequence: TGCAGCGTTGAACCCGGGAGCGCAGAGACCCAGTACTTC. This codes for CSVEPGSAETQYF. The entire variable domain, with the rest obtained from reference TRBV29-1 and TRBJ2-5, is as follows: SAVISQKPSRDICQRGTSLTIQCQVDSQVTMMFWYRQQPGQSLTLIATANQGSEATYESGFVIDKFPISRPNLTFSTLTVSNMSPEDSSIYLCSVEPGSAETQYFGPGTRLLVL.

This chain's CDR3 is CASSVVGSGYGGDTQYF. The CDR3 coding sequence is TGTGCCAGCAGCGTAGTCGGTAGCGGTTATGGAGGGGATACGCAGTATTTT. The chain couples TRBV9 to TRBJ2-3; tentatively, D is TRBD2 (6 bases). The germline V gene encodes CDR1 SGDLS and CDR2 YYNGEE. V was shortened by 0 bases and J by 6 bases, with 20 bases between the two germline ends. This CDR3 contains 17 residues.

The CDR3 region is CASSFGGSYEQYF. Written as DNA, the CDR3 is TGTGCCAGCAGCTTTGGCGGGAGTTACGAGCAGTACTTC. This rearrangement joins TRBV7-3 to TRBJ2-7; 7 nucleotides match TRBD2. The V gene's germline CDR1 is SGHTA and CDR2 FQGTGA. V dropped 3 bases and J dropped 4; count of bases not matched to a gene: 3. This CDR3 comprises 13 residues.

The V call is TRBV5-1, the J call TRBJ1-1; D uncertain. CDR1 and CDR2 (germline): SGHRS, YFSETQ. The CDR3 contains 15 residues. Trimming left V 0 bases short and J 3 bases short, with 12 bases between. DNA for the CDR3: TGCGCCAGCAGCTTGGCGTACAGTCGCGACACTGAAGCTTTCTTT. This encodes CASSLAYSRDTEAFF.